These T cell receptor beta chains were read from a single sample in a study of T cell clones after liver transplantation. Generated by immunoSEQ multiplex PCR, the TCRdb table keeps only in-frame clones and is missing some. The sample carries about 120,000 clones, 90% recorded once. Sequencing was performed on CD4+ T cells from blood, taken 12 months after liver transplant. The source of these receptors is a human patient who received a liver transplant. Some of these T cells may belong to the graft donor. CDR3s include the opening cysteine and the closing phenylalanine or tryptophan. The order of the fields is D gene, V gene, J gene, clone size, CDR3 DNA, CDR3 protein. A D gene is named only where the DNA matches it firmly. Clone size is shown for a subset of rows, as once, few, many or a class of expanded clone.

D gene: .
V gene: TRBV7-6
J gene: TRBJ2-6
clone size: .
CDR3 DNA: TGTGCCAGCAGCTTAGTTTTTTCTGGGGCCAACGTCCTGACTTTC
CDR3 protein: CASSLVFSGANVLTF

D gene: TRBD1
V gene: TRBV5-4
J gene: TRBJ2-3
clone size: .
CDR3 DNA: TGTGCCAGCAGCATCGGACAGGGCACAGATACGCAGTATTTT
CDR3 protein: CASSIGQGTDTQYF

D gene: TRBD1
V gene: TRBV7-2
J gene: TRBJ2-7
clone size: .
CDR3 DNA: TGTGCCAGCAGCAGTACCGGGACAGCCTACGAGCAGTACTTC
CDR3 protein: CASSSTGTAYEQYF

D gene: .
V gene: TRBV6-4
J gene: TRBJ2-2
clone size: .
CDR3 DNA: TGTGCCAGCAGTGTAATTGAAAGGGATTACACCGGGGAGCTGTTTTTT
CDR3 protein: CASSVIERDYTGELFF

D gene: TRBD2
V gene: TRBV7-7
J gene: TRBJ2-1
clone size: .
CDR3 DNA: TGTGCCAGCAGCTCCACCTTGACTAGCGGGAGGGGTGAGCAGTTCTTC
CDR3 protein: CASSSTLTSGRGEQFF

D gene: .
V gene: TRBV19
J gene: TRBJ1-5
clone size: medium-sized
CDR3 DNA: TGTGCCAGTAGTGTCACCGGGACGGTGAGCAATCAGCCCCAGCATTTT
CDR3 protein: CASSVTGTVSNQPQHF

D gene: .
V gene: TRBV11-3
J gene: TRBJ2-5
clone size: .
CDR3 DNA: TGTGCCAGCAGCTTAAAGGGAGTCCAAGAGACCCAGTACTTC
CDR3 protein: CASSLKGVQETQYF

D gene: .
V gene: TRBV5-1
J gene: TRBJ1-3
clone size: .
CDR3 DNA: TGCGCCAGCAGCTTGGAGGGTTCCTCTGGAAACACCATATATTTT
CDR3 protein: CASSLEGSSGNTIYF

D gene: .
V gene: TRBV11-3
J gene: TRBJ1-1
clone size: .
CDR3 DNA: TGTGCCAGCAGCGGGATGTTTAGAGCTTTCTTT
CDR3 protein: CASSGMFRAFF

D gene: .
V gene: TRBV4-3
J gene: TRBJ2-1
clone size: .
CDR3 DNA: TGCGCCAGCAGCCAAGATCGGGGTTTAGGTACCAACAATGAGCAGTTCTTC
CDR3 protein: CASSQDRGLGTNNEQFF

D gene: TRBD1
V gene: TRBV29-1
J gene: TRBJ2-1
clone size: .
CDR3 DNA: TGCAGCGCGGGACAGGGTTACAATGAGCAGTTCTTC
CDR3 protein: CSAGQGYNEQFF

D gene: TRBD1
V gene: TRBV27
J gene: TRBJ2-3
clone size: .
CDR3 DNA: TGTGCCAGCAGTTCCCTCAGGGGGCCCCGTGCAGATACGCAGTATTTT
CDR3 protein: CASSSLRGPRADTQYF

D gene: TRBD2
V gene: TRBV10-1
J gene: TRBJ2-7
clone size: once
CDR3 DNA: TGCGCCAGCAGTGAGCGTCTAGCGGGACCCTACGAGCAGTACTTC
CDR3 protein: CASSERLAGPYEQYF

D gene: TRBD1
V gene: TRBV19
J gene: TRBJ1-1
clone size: few
CDR3 DNA: TGTGCCAGTAGTATATTGTTCGGGTCAGGGGGAGACACTGAAGCTTTCTTT
CDR3 protein: CASSILFGSGGDTEAFF

D gene: TRBD2
V gene: TRBV7-3
J gene: TRBJ2-3
clone size: .
CDR3 DNA: TGTGCCAGCAGCGCGCAACCTAGCGGAGCAACGACAGATACGCAGTATTTT
CDR3 protein: CASSAQPSGATTDTQYF

D gene: .
V gene: TRBV5-1
J gene: TRBJ2-3
clone size: .
CDR3 DNA: TGCGCCAGCAGCTTGTATGTCACAGATACGCAGTATTTT
CDR3 protein: CASSLYVTDTQYF

D gene: .
V gene: TRBV7-7
J gene: TRBJ2-5
clone size: .
CDR3 DNA: TGTGCTAGCAGCTTAGTCCAGGGACCCCAAGAGACCCAGTACTTC
CDR3 protein: CASSLVQGPQETQYF

D gene: .
V gene: TRBV10-3
J gene: TRBJ2-3
clone size: .
CDR3 DNA: TGTGCCATCAGCGAGCTAGCGACTAGCACAGATACGCAGTATTTT
CDR3 protein: CAISELATSTDTQYF

D gene: .
V gene: TRBV2
J gene: TRBJ2-7
clone size: few
CDR3 DNA: TGTGCCAGCTCAGGTGGCTACGAGCAGTACTTC
CDR3 protein: CASSGGYEQYF

D gene: TRBD1
V gene: TRBV6-5
J gene: TRBJ1-5
clone size: .
CDR3 DNA: TGTGCCAGCAGGGGACAGGGAAATCAGCCCCAGCATTTT
CDR3 protein: CASRGQGNQPQHF

D gene: TRBD1
V gene: TRBV6-5
J gene: TRBJ1-2
clone size: .
CDR3 DNA: TGTGCCAGCAGTTCCGGACAGGGTTATGGCTACACCTTC
CDR3 protein: CASSSGQGYGYTF

D gene: TRBD1
V gene: TRBV28
J gene: TRBJ2-3
clone size: .
CDR3 DNA: TGTGCCAGCACCTTGGGAGCCAGGGGGAACACAGATACGCAGTATTTT
CDR3 protein: CASTLGARGNTDTQYF

D gene: TRBD2
V gene: TRBV30
J gene: TRBJ2-5
clone size: .
CDR3 DNA: TGTGCCTGGAGTGGGGGGGGAGGAGCGCGAGAGACCCAGTACTTC
CDR3 protein: CAWSGGGGARETQYF

D gene: TRBD1
V gene: TRBV11-3
J gene: TRBJ1-2
clone size: once
CDR3 DNA: TGTGCCAGCAGCCGCCGACAGGGCTATGGCTACACCTTC
CDR3 protein: CASSRRQGYGYTF

D gene: TRBD1
V gene: TRBV5-1
J gene: TRBJ1-1
clone size: .
CDR3 DNA: TGCGCCAGCAGCATCGGGACAGCGAACACTGAAGCTTTCTTT
CDR3 protein: CASSIGTANTEAFF

D gene: TRBD1
V gene: TRBV27
J gene: TRBJ2-7
clone size: .
CDR3 DNA: TGTGCCAGCAGAAGACAGGGAAGCTACGAGCAGTACTTC
CDR3 protein: CASRRQGSYEQYF

D gene: TRBD1
V gene: TRBV14
J gene: TRBJ2-2
clone size: .
CDR3 DNA: TGTGCCAGCAGCCCGGGACAGGGGTTCCCCGGGGAGCTGTTTTTT
CDR3 protein: CASSPGQGFPGELFF

D gene: .
V gene: TRBV4-1
J gene: TRBJ1-5
clone size: .
CDR3 DNA: TGCGCCAGCAGCCAGACTATCCTTAGCAATCAGCCCCAGCATTTT
CDR3 protein: CASSQTILSNQPQHF

D gene: .
V gene: TRBV11-2
J gene: TRBJ1-2
clone size: .
CDR3 DNA: TGTGCCAGCAGCTTAGGATCCGGGGATGATGGCTACACCTTC
CDR3 protein: CASSLGSGDDGYTF

D gene: .
V gene: TRBV11-3
J gene: TRBJ2-2
clone size: .
CDR3 DNA: TGTGCCAGCAGCTTAGATATCCGAGGCACCGGGGAGCTGTTTTTT
CDR3 protein: CASSLDIRGTGELFF

D gene: TRBD1
V gene: TRBV18
J gene: TRBJ2-5
clone size: .
CDR3 DNA: TGTGCCAGCTCACCCCAAATGACAGGGGGCCAAGAGACCCAGTACTTC
CDR3 protein: CASSPQMTGGQETQYF

D gene: TRBD1
V gene: TRBV28
J gene: TRBJ2-5
clone size: .
CDR3 DNA: TGTGCCAGCAACTTACAGGGGGCGGCAGAGACCCAGTACTTC
CDR3 protein: CASNLQGAAETQYF

D gene: TRBD1
V gene: TRBV6-5
J gene: TRBJ1-2
clone size: .
CDR3 DNA: TGTGCCATTCGGACAGGAAACTATGGCTACACCTTC
CDR3 protein: CAIRTGNYGYTF

D gene: .
V gene: TRBV28
J gene: TRBJ1-2
clone size: .
CDR3 DNA: TGTGCCAGCAGAAATCCATATGGCTACACCTTC
CDR3 protein: CASRNPYGYTF

D gene: .
V gene: TRBV11-3
J gene: TRBJ2-7
clone size: .
CDR3 DNA: TGTGCCAGCAGCTTAGTGGAGAAACCCCTTTACGAGCAGTACTTC
CDR3 protein: CASSLVEKPLYEQYF

D gene: TRBD1
V gene: TRBV5-4
J gene: TRBJ2-1
clone size: .
CDR3 DNA: TGTGCCAGCAGCTTGGTGTCAGGGGGTCCCTACAATGAGCAGTTCTTC
CDR3 protein: CASSLVSGGPYNEQFF

D gene: .
V gene: TRBV25-1
J gene: TRBJ1-1
clone size: .
CDR3 DNA: TGTGCCAGCAGTGGCCGGGCCTTCACTGAAGCTTTCTTT
CDR3 protein: CASSGRAFTEAFF

D gene: TRBD2
V gene: TRBV7-3
J gene: TRBJ2-7
clone size: once
CDR3 DNA: TGTGCCAGCACACCCTCGGGACTAGCGGACGATTACGAGCAGTACTTC
CDR3 protein: CASTPSGLADDYEQYF

D gene: .
V gene: TRBV9
J gene: TRBJ1-1
clone size: .
CDR3 DNA: TGTGCCAGCAGCGTAAATGTTCTGAACACTGAAGCTTTCTTT
CDR3 protein: CASSVNVLNTEAFF

D gene: .
V gene: TRBV15
J gene: TRBJ2-5
clone size: .
CDR3 DNA: TGTGCCACCAGCAGAGATATGGGCTTGGAGACCCAGTACTTC
CDR3 protein: CATSRDMGLETQYF

D gene: .
V gene: TRBV5-1
J gene: TRBJ2-5
clone size: .
CDR3 DNA: TGCGCCAGCAGCTTGGAGTGGGGCGCGGGGGAGACCCAGTACTTC
CDR3 protein: CASSLEWGAGETQYF

D gene: .
V gene: TRBV11-3
J gene: TRBJ2-1
clone size: once
CDR3 DNA: TGTGCCAGCAGCTTAGTACTGGCGGACCCCTCCTACAATGAGCAGTTCTTC
CDR3 protein: CASSLVLADPSYNEQFF

D gene: .
V gene: TRBV7-3
J gene: TRBJ2-3
clone size: .
CDR3 DNA: TGTGCCAGCAGCTTCTTAGGGACCGGGGGCCCCACAGATACGCAGTATTTT
CDR3 protein: CASSFLGTGGPTDTQYF

D gene: .
V gene: TRBV5-1
J gene: TRBJ2-7
clone size: .
CDR3 DNA: TGCGCCAGCAGCTTGGGTTCCTCCTACGAGCAGTACTTC
CDR3 protein: CASSLGSSYEQYF

D gene: .
V gene: TRBV19
J gene: TRBJ1-1
clone size: .
CDR3 DNA: TGTGCCAGTACAACGGACAGCCAATCTAACACTGAAGCTTTCTTT
CDR3 protein: CASTTDSQSNTEAFF

D gene: TRBD2
V gene: TRBV4-3
J gene: TRBJ2-3
clone size: .
CDR3 DNA: TGCGCCAGCAGCCAGCAAGCGGGAGAGGGCGGTGATACGCAGTATTTT
CDR3 protein: CASSQQAGEGGDTQYF

D gene: TRBD1
V gene: TRBV11-1
J gene: TRBJ1-2
clone size: .
CDR3 DNA: TGTGCCAGCAGCTTGGGACAGGGGTCCTATGGCTACACCTTC
CDR3 protein: CASSLGQGSYGYTF

D gene: .
V gene: TRBV29-1
J gene: TRBJ2-3
clone size: .
CDR3 DNA: TGCAGCGAAAGCAAGGACTCAGATACGCAGTATTTT
CDR3 protein: CSESKDSDTQYF

D gene: .
V gene: TRBV11-3
J gene: TRBJ2-2
clone size: few
CDR3 DNA: TGTGCCAGCAGCTCCCCTGGGTGGGCTACCGGGGAGCTGTTTTTT
CDR3 protein: CASSSPGWATGELFF

D gene: .
V gene: TRBV5-1
J gene: TRBJ2-5
clone size: .
CDR3 DNA: TGCGCCAGCAGCTTGGGGGATCAGGGAGTAGAGACCCAGTACTTC
CDR3 protein: CASSLGDQGVETQYF

D gene: .
V gene: TRBV5-4
J gene: TRBJ2-5
clone size: .
CDR3 DNA: TGTGCCAGCAGCTCCCCCCTGCTGGGGAATCAAGAGACCCAGTACTTC
CDR3 protein: CASSSPLLGNQETQYF

D gene: .
V gene: TRBV19
J gene: TRBJ2-5
clone size: .
CDR3 DNA: TGTGCCAGTAGTTCAACCCCTCCTGGGCGAGAGACCCAGTACTTC
CDR3 protein: CASSSTPPGRETQYF

D gene: .
V gene: TRBV7-2
J gene: TRBJ2-6
clone size: .
CDR3 DNA: TGTGCCAGCAGCTTCCAGGGATCTGGGGCCAACGTCCTGACTTTC
CDR3 protein: CASSFQGSGANVLTF

D gene: .
V gene: TRBV5-8
J gene: TRBJ2-1
clone size: once
CDR3 DNA: TGTGCCAGCAGCAGTCGGCCACCAGGTCGGGATGAGCAGTTCTTC
CDR3 protein: CASSSRPPGRDEQFF

D gene: .
V gene: TRBV5-8
J gene: TRBJ1-4
clone size: .
CDR3 DNA: TGTGCCAGCAGCCTGGGCCTGAATGAAAAACTGTTTTTT
CDR3 protein: CASSLGLNEKLFF

D gene: .
V gene: TRBV25-1
J gene: TRBJ2-3
clone size: .
CDR3 DNA: TGTGCCAGCAGTGGCCTAATGAGCACAGATACGCAGTATTTT
CDR3 protein: CASSGLMSTDTQYF

D gene: TRBD2
V gene: TRBV5-4
J gene: TRBJ2-1
clone size: .
CDR3 DNA: TGTGCCAGCAGCTTGGTTCAGCGGGAGTTAAATGAGCAGTTCTTC
CDR3 protein: CASSLVQRELNEQFF

D gene: .
V gene: TRBV19
J gene: TRBJ2-7
clone size: .
CDR3 DNA: TGTGCCAGTAGTTCTGGACGGGATTCGGGACTCCTTTCCTACGAGCAGTACTTC
CDR3 protein: CASSSGRDSGLLSYEQYF

D gene: TRBD1
V gene: TRBV27
J gene: TRBJ2-1
clone size: .
CDR3 DNA: TGTGCCAGCAGTCCCAGGGGGATCAGCGCTTACAATGAGCAGTTCTTC
CDR3 protein: CASSPRGISAYNEQFF

D gene: .
V gene: TRBV7-8
J gene: TRBJ1-1
clone size: .
CDR3 DNA: TGTGCCAGCAGCTTGGATAGGGGCTTAAACACTGAAGCTTTCTTT
CDR3 protein: CASSLDRGLNTEAFF